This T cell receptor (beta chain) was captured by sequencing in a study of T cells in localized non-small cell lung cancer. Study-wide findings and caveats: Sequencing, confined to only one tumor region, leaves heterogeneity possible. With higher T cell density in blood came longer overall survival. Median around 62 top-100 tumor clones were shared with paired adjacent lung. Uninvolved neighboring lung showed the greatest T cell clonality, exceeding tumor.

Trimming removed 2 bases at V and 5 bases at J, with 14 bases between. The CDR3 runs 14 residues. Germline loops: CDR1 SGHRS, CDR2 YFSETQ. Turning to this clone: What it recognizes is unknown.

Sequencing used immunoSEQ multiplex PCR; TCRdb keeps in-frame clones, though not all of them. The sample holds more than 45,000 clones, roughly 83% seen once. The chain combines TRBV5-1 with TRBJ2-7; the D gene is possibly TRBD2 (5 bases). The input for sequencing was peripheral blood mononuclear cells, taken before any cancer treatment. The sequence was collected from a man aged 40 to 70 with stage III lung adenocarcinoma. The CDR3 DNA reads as TGCGCCAGCAGCTTCGCATTAGCGATCGACGAGCAGTACTTC. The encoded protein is CASSFALAIDEQYF.